In this sample, the clone carrying this TCR beta chain turned up once. The antigen is unknown. One end of the junction varies from germline; a read error may be responsible. Via MiXCR, TCRdb re-called the RACE reads, giving one row per CDR3 protein. There are over 100,000 distinct CDR3 sequences in the sample; approximately 10% occur only once, and roughly 2.3% lies in the top ten. Time point given: patch test 3, about 24 weeks after DPC sensitization. Regarding treatment: therapeutic diphenylcyclopropenone sensitization with weekly scalp DPC. Every patch test was put on after a blood sample was taken. This specimen belongs to a study of human T cells and chemical hapten exposure. Whole-study results and caveats: Sensitizing with DPC caused no change in TCRs above 1 in 1000 frequency. Donors, who had alopecia, may show an immune response that differs from healthy people's.

Source: whole blood, taken in connection with sensitization to the hapten diphenylcyclopropenone (DPC). This TCR was sampled from a woman aged 50 to 60 with alopecia areata. Some clones in this sample may be carry-over from other donors' samples.

CDR3: CASTKGDANYGCTF. In nucleotides, the CDR3 is TGTGCCAGCACCAAAGGTGACGCCAACTATGGCTGCACCTTC. The chain recombines TRBV2 with TRBJ1-2, with D unclear. The CDR3 runs 14 residues. CDR1 is SNHLY and CDR2 is FYNNEI in the germline V gene.